Below are 26 T cell receptor beta chains sequenced from a single sample in a study of T cells in Graves' hyperthyroidism and ophthalmopathy. Amplification of TCR beta CDR3 regions used RNA as the template. HTBI primers were employed in a first-round RT-PCR of the TCR CDR3. One entry per CDR3 protein, called by TCRdb with MiXCR from the multiplex PCR reads. The table lists about 300,000 distinct CDR3 sequences, less than 15% of them singletons. The sequencing input was blood. These receptors were obtained from a woman aged 30 to 39 with Graves' hyperthyroidism that later progressed to Graves' ophthalmopathy.

This clonotype was found many times. CDR3 coding DNA: TGTGCCAGCAGCTTAGGGAACAACTATGGCTACACCTTC. It translates to CASSLGNNYGYTF. V usage is TRBV7-9 and J usage is TRBJ1-2; D remains unclear. The CDR3 totals 13 residues. Looked up from germline, CDR1 is SEHNR and CDR2 is FQNEAQ (reference sequence). Trimming removed 1 base at V and 2 bases at J, with 5 bases between.

This clonotype was seen many times. The chain has TRBV20-1 and TRBJ2-3; 8 positions match TRBD2. Germline values: CDR1 DFQATT, CDR2 SNEGSKA (reference sequence). The CDR3 covers 14 residues. The CDR3, as DNA: TGCAGCGTACCCCAGCGGGAGTCCACAGATACGCAGTATTTT. Translated: CSVPQRESTDTQYF.

This clonotype has at least ten counts. In nucleotides, the CDR3 is TGTGCCAGCACCCCGTTCGGATTAGAAGGCCCTGAAGCTTTCTTT. As protein: CASTPFGLEGPEAFF. The chain is built from TRBV6-2 or TRBV6-3 and TRBJ1-1; D not certain. Germline V gene lookup returns CDR1 MNHEY and CDR2 SVGEGT. The ends were cut back, 7 bases at V and 6 bases at J, with 21 bases in the middle. CDR3 size: 15 residues.

This clonotype has only a few counts. The rearrangement uses TRBV10-3 and TRBJ2-7; TRBD1 aligns across 7 bases. The ends lost 3 bases at V and 6 bases at J; junction bases unmatched: 5. CDR1 and CDR2 from the germline V gene are ENHRY and SYGVKD. CDR3 length: 13 residues. The CDR3: CAISDKTGTEQYF. In nucleotides, the CDR3 is TGTGCCATCAGTGATAAGACAGGGACCGAGCAGTACTTC.

This clonotype was counted many times. The gene calls are TRBV27 and TRBJ1-1; no clear D gene. The V and J ends lost 0 bases and 2 bases respectively, with 10 bases between them. This CDR3 contains 15 residues. The germline gives CDR1 MNHEY, CDR2 SMNVEV (reference sequence). The CDR3 protein is CASSLSIGVNTEAFF. DNA for the CDR3: TGTGCCAGCAGTTTATCTATCGGTGTTAACACTGAAGCTTTCTTT.

This clonotype was picked up many times. This chain joins TRBV20-1 and TRBJ2-7; D call uncertain. The CDR3 has 13 residues. V lost 4 bases and J 0 bases, leaving 10 bases between the germline ends. From germline, CDR1 is DFQATT and CDR2 SNEGSKA (reference sequence). CDR3 region: CSANGRSSYEQYF. The CDR3 bases are TGCAGTGCTAATGGCAGGAGCTCCTACGAGCAGTACTTC.

This clonotype was observed many times. The J gene is TRBJ2-1, the V gene TRBV29-1, with D possibly called TRBD1 or TRBD2 (8 bases each). V lost 1 base and J lost 3, with 25 bases in between. The CDR3 length is 19 residues. Per germline, CDR1 SQVTM and CDR2 ANQGSEA. For the CDR3, the DNA is TGCAGCGTTGAAGGGGGGCTGGCAGTAGCGGGACAGGTCTACAATGAGCAGTTCTTC. This codes for CSVEGGLAVAGQVYNEQFF.

V usage is TRBV28 and J usage is TRBJ1-3; D not resolved. Trimming cost V 4 bases and J 0 bases, with 16 bases left between them. CDR3 length: 17 amino acids. Per the germline V gene, CDR1 is MDHEN and CDR2 is SYDVKM. CDR3 residues: CASSSLRRPSSGNTIYF. CDR3 coding DNA: TGTGCCAGCAGTTCGCTTAGGAGGCCCAGCTCTGGAAACACCATATATTTT.

On this clonotype: A much larger clone is a single base away; this may be a read error. V and J are TRBV12-3 or TRBV12-4 and TRBJ1-2; D not resolved. V was cut by 3 bases and J by 4 bases, with 3 bases left in between. This CDR3 has 11 residues. CDR3: CASSFVYGYTF. The DNA for the CDR3 is TGTGCCAGCAGTTTTGTCTATGGCTACACCTTC.

For this clonotype: This clone may be a read error of a much larger clone one base away. The chain is built from TRBV7-9 and TRBJ1-1; D possibly corresponds to TRBD1 (5 bases). CDR1 and CDR2 from the germline V gene are SEHNR and FQNEAQ (reference sequence). The CDR3 totals 12 residues. Trimming removed 10 bases from V and 1 base from J, with 10 bases in between. CDR3 sequence: CANDQGNTEAFF. CDR3 DNA sequence: TGTGCCAATGATCAGGGGAACACTGAAGCTTTCTTT.

The chain joins TRBV18 to TRBJ2-2; maybe TRBD1 (7 bases). The germline V and J ends were trimmed by 3 bases and 5 bases, with 25 bases remaining between them. Germline values: CDR1 KGHSH, CDR2 LQKENI. The CDR3 loop spans 19 amino acids. Written as DNA, the CDR3 is TGTGCCAGCTCACCGGTCCAGGGGGACCTCGGGAGTAGAACCGGGGAGCTGTTTTTT. Amino acids: CASSPVQGDLGSRTGELFF. Using reference TRBV18 and TRBJ2-2 for the parts outside the CDR3, the full variable domain is NAGVMQNPRHLVRRRGQEARLRCSPMKGHSHVYWYRQLPEEGLKFMVYLQKENIIDESGMPKERFSAEFPKEGPSILRIQQVVRGDSAAYFCASSPVQGDLGSRTGELFFGEGSRLTVL.

This clonotype was seen at least ten times. The rearrangement uses TRBV7-3 and TRBJ2-2; D might be TRBD1 (7 bases). The CDR3 covers 16 residues. Trimming took 6 bases from V and 4 from J, leaving 18 bases between them. Germline loops: CDR1 SGHTA, CDR2 FQGTGA. The CDR3 region has the DNA TGTGCCAGCAGGGATTTCAGGGGGGAATTCACCGGGGAGCTGTTTTTT. Translated, it gives CASRDFRGEFTGELFF.

By share, this clonotype counts as medium-sized. The chain uses TRBV18 and TRBJ1-1; 9 positions match TRBD1. The CDR3 runs 14 residues. Germline values: CDR1 KGHSH, CDR2 LQKENI. With 5 bases clipped from V and 1 base from J, the junction kept 2 bases outside the gene matches. CDR3 in amino acids: CASSGQGSNTEAFF. The CDR3, as DNA: TGTGCCAGCTCAGGACAGGGGTCGAACACTGAAGCTTTCTTT.

This clonotype appeared once. The chain carries TRBV2 and TRBJ1-5, with 9 bases that match TRBD1. The germline V gene has CDR1 SNHLY and CDR2 FYNNEI. This CDR3 has 14 residues. J lost 7 bases, V lost 9 bases, and 10 bases had no gene match. The CDR3 DNA follows: TGTGCCAGGGGGGCCGGGACAGGGCGGCAGCCCCAGCATTTT. Encoded protein: CARGAGTGRQPQHF.

Worth noting for this clonotype: Just one base apart from a much larger clone, this may be a read error. The gene calls are TRBV18 and TRBJ1-2; D unclear. Germline CDR1 reads KGHSH; CDR2 reads LQKENI. CDR3 length equals 13 residues. CDR3: CASSPGGTYGYAF. CDR3 in DNA: TGTGCCAGCTCACCCGGCGGAACCTATGGCTACGCCTTC.

The table lists this clonotype with many counts. The chain has TRBV19 and TRBJ1-2; the D gene is possibly TRBD1 (5 bases). The germline CDR1 and CDR2 sequences are LNHDA and SQIVND (reference sequence). CDR3 length: 15 residues. V was shortened by 6 bases and J by 4 bases, with 18 bases between the two germline ends. CDR3 bases: TGTGCCAGTAGCGACAGAGGCAGGACTACCTATGGCTACACCTTC. This gives the protein CASSDRGRTTYGYTF.

This clonotype was seen at least ten times. The chain links TRBV3-1 to TRBJ1-5, with a possible D match to TRBD1 (6 bases). Trimming shortened V by 1 base and J by 10 bases, and 20 bases separated the two germline ends. From germline, CDR1 is LGHDT and CDR2 YNNKEL (reference sequence). This CDR3 has 16 amino acids. CDR3 sequence reads: CASSQGGATLHDPQHF. The CDR3 bases are TGTGCCAGCAGCCAAGGGGGGGCCACACTGCATGACCCCCAGCATTTT.

This clonotype has only a few counts. This chain joins TRBV28 and TRBJ1-4; perhaps TRBD1 as D (6 bases). CDR3 length: 16 amino acids. V was trimmed by 3 bases and J by 0 bases, leaving 11 bases between them. Per germline, CDR1 MDHEN and CDR2 SYDVKM. CDR3 sequence: CASSFSRGATNEKLFF. Written as DNA, the CDR3 is TGTGCCAGCAGTTTCTCAAGGGGGGCAACTAATGAAAAACTGTTTTTT.

In this sample, this clonotype turned up many times. The chain carries TRBV27 and TRBJ2-7, with TRBD2 matching 10 bases. The CDR3 length is 14 residues. The J segment lost 2 bases and the V segment lost 7 bases, leaving 5 bases of the junction unmatched. The germline V gene has CDR1 MNHEY and CDR2 SMNVEV (reference sequence). The CDR3 here is CASTEREGPYEQYF. As DNA, the CDR3 is TGTGCCAGCACGGAGCGGGAGGGCCCCTACGAGCAGTACTTC.

V gene TRBV6-4 combines with J gene TRBJ2-1; 12 bases are shared with TRBD2. The CDR3 consists of 15 residues. Germline V gene data show CDR1 as MRHNA and CDR2 as SNTAGT. After removal of 5 bases from V and 9 bases from J, the junction contained 8 bases not matched to a gene. As DNA, the CDR3 is TGTGCCAGCAGTCGACTAGCGGGAGATTTAAGTGAGCAGTTCTTC. Translated, it gives CASSRLAGDLSEQFF.

A few counts support this clonotype. The gene calls are TRBV28 and TRBJ2-2; 7 bases align to TRBD2. J lost 1 base, V lost 10 bases, and 9 bases had no gene match. The CDR3 loop spans 15 amino acids. The germline V gene encodes CDR1 MDHEN and CDR2 SYDVKM. The CDR3 sequence: CANSLKRENTGELFF. In DNA form, the CDR3 reads TGTGCCAACAGCCTCAAGCGGGAGAACACCGGGGAGCTGTTTTTT.

This chain connects TRBV11-1 to TRBJ2-7, with 11 bases lining up with TRBD1. This CDR3 has 11 amino acids. Unmatched junction bases numbered 0, after V lost 8 bases and J lost 6 bases. Germline CDR1 is SGHAT and CDR2 is FQDESV (reference sequence). CDR3 in DNA: TGTGCCAGCGGGACAGGGGGCGAGCAGTACTTC. It is translated as CASGTGGEQYF.

This clonotype was picked up many times. The V call is TRBV6-1, the J call TRBJ2-1; TRBD1 matches 8 bases. The V gene's germline CDR1 is MNHNS and CDR2 SASEGT. J lost 1 base, V lost 5 bases, and 4 bases had no gene match. The CDR3 is made up of 15 amino acids. In DNA form, the CDR3 reads TGTGCCAGCAGTTCAGGGGGCTGGTCCTACAATGAGCAGTTCTTC. The encoded protein is CASSSGGWSYNEQFF.

V and J are TRBV15 and TRBJ2-7; the D is unclear. The CDR3 runs 14 residues. With 3 bases removed from V and 5 bases from J, the gap between germline ends came to 14 bases. CDR1 is LNHNV and CDR2 is YYDKDF in the germline V gene (reference sequence). CDR3 DNA: TGTGCCACCAGCAGTTACCACATGCGCGACGAGCAGTACTTC. Amino acids: CATSSYHMRDEQYF.

Of note for this clonotype: This may arise from a read error, as a much more abundant clone is one base away. The chain uses TRBV20-1 and TRBJ1-4; D is undetermined. Germline CDR1 DFQATT, CDR2 SNEGSKA (reference sequence). The CDR3 covers 10 residues. The CDR3, as DNA: TGCGCGGTGAGCTATGAAAAACTGTCTTTT. Translation gives CAVSYEKLSF.

The chain employs TRBV12-3 or TRBV12-4 and TRBJ2-7; 8 bases are a match to TRBD1. Trimming at V came to 5 bases and at J to 5 bases, leaving 11 bases not matched to a gene. CDR3 length: 15 residues. CDR3 nucleotides: TGTGCCAGCAGTGTCCAGGGGACAGGACTAAACGAGCAGTACTTC. Its translation: CASSVQGTGLNEQYF.